The rows below give T cell receptor beta chains drawn from one sample of a study of cytomegalovirus exposure and HLA in healthy donors. Method: immunoSEQ multiplex PCR; TCRdb's copy keeps in-frame clones and lacks some. The table has over 50,000 clones, about 79% seen once; the top ten hold around 1.7%. Sample: PBMCs. These receptors originate from a man in his forties in good health and CMV-seronegative. Both conserved end residues are part of each CDR3. Each record gives: clone size, J gene, V gene, D gene, CDR3 DNA, CDR3 protein. D genes are given only for firm matches. Only some rows state a clone size, as once, few, many or a class for expanded clones.

-,TRBJ2-1,TRBV7-6,TRBD2,TGTGCCAGCAGCTTAGCTCCCACCCTAGCGGGGCCTCCCAATGAGCAGTTCTTC,CASSLAPTLAGPPNEQFF
-,TRBJ2-5,TRBV7-2,-,TGTGCCAGCAGCCGCGGAACGGAAGAGACCCAGTACTTC,CASSRGTEETQYF
few,TRBJ1-5,TRBV6-5,-,TGTGCCAGCAGTGATGGACAGAATCAGCCCCAGCATTTT,CASSDGQNQPQHF
once,TRBJ2-1,TRBV5-4,TRBD2,TGTGCCAGCAGGCCGGGACTAGCGGAAACATACAATGAGCAGTTCTTC,CASRPGLAETYNEQFF
-,TRBJ2-1,TRBV7-8,TRBD2,TGTGCCAGCAGCCACGGGACTAGTAGCTATGAGCAGTTCTTC,CASSHGTSSYEQFF
-,TRBJ1-1,TRBV11-2,TRBD1,TGTGCCAGCAGCCGACAGGGACAGTTGAACACTGAAGCTTTCTTT,CASSRQGQLNTEAFF
-,TRBJ1-6,TRBV9,-,TGTGCCAGCTCCCCAGGAAATAATTCACCCCTCCACTTT,CASSPGNNSPLHF
-,TRBJ2-2,TRBV7-8,TRBD1,TGTGCCAGCAGCTTGGGGGACAGGGCCAGCACCGGGGAGCTGTTTTTT,CASSLGDRASTGELFF
-,TRBJ2-5,TRBV5-6,TRBD2,TGTGCCAGCACCAGGACTAGCGGAGGGGAGACCCAGTACTTC,CASTRTSGGETQYF
-,TRBJ2-5,TRBV11-3,-,TGTGCCAGCAGCTTAGATGCAACAGTCTACAACAACCGGAGGGGTGAGACCCAGTACTTC,CASSLDATVYNNRRGETQYF
medium-sized,TRBJ2-1,TRBV2,-,TGTGCCAGCAGTGAAGTCCTAAGGGGTTCCAATGAGCAGTTCTTC,CASSEVLRGSNEQFF
-,TRBJ2-1,TRBV7-3,-,TGTGCCAGCAGCCTAGCCAATGAGCAGTTCTTC,CASSLANEQFF
-,TRBJ1-1,TRBV13,-,TGTGCCAGCAGCTCAAGCGACAGAATTATCACTGAAGCTTTCTTT,CASSSSDRIITEAFF
-,TRBJ1-2,TRBV30,TRBD1,TGTGCCTGGAGTAAACAGGGGAGCTATGGCTACACCTTC,CAWSKQGSYGYTF
-,TRBJ2-3,TRBV7-8,TRBD1,TGTGCCAGCAGCTTAGGACAGGGAACAGATACGCAGTATTTT,CASSLGQGTDTQYF
-,TRBJ1-4,TRBV18,TRBD1,TGTGCCAGCTCACCACCATGGACAGGGGGCACTACTAATGAAAAACTGTTTTTT,CASSPPWTGGTTNEKLFF
-,TRBJ2-3,TRBV28,TRBD2,TGTGCCAGCAGTTCTCGGTCGGGCGGGGGGGTTTTAAGACCAGATACGCAGTATTTT,CASSSRSGGGVLRPDTQYF
once,TRBJ2-2,TRBV19,-,TGTGCCAGTAGCCGAGCAGGGGCTGGTAACACCGGGGAGCTGTTTTTT,CASSRAGAGNTGELFF
once,TRBJ1-6,TRBV5-4,-,TGTGCCAGCAGCTGGTCTACAGGGAGACTACGATCACCCCTCCACTTT,CASSWSTGRLRSPLHF
-,TRBJ1-2,TRBV11-2,TRBD1,TGTGCCAGCAGCGCCCGGACAGGGGGAACGGACTATGGCTACACCTTC,CASSARTGGTDYGYTF
-,TRBJ2-5,TRBV27,-,TGTGCCAGCAGTAGGCCGGGGCAAGAGACCCAGTACTTC,CASSRPGQETQYF
few,TRBJ2-3,TRBV5-1,TRBD1,TGCGCCAGCAGCCGGGGCGGGACAGGGGGATGGTCCACAGATACGCAGTATTTT,CASSRGGTGGWSTDTQYF
-,TRBJ1-6,TRBV27,-,TGTGCCAGCAGTTCCAGGGGTCCCCTCCAGGGATCACATTCACCCCTCCACTTT,CASSSRGPLQGSHSPLHF
once,TRBJ1-2,TRBV7-9,-,TGTGCCAGCAGCTTAGAAGGTCGGGGGGGCAGTTATGGCTACACCTTC,CASSLEGRGGSYGYTF
once,TRBJ1-2,TRBV11-2,-,TGTGCCAGCAGCCTAGATCGGTTGGTAAACTATGGCTACACCTTC,CASSLDRLVNYGYTF
once,TRBJ2-2,TRBV5-4,TRBD2,TGTGCCAGCAACCCGGGGGGGTGGAACACCGGGGAGCTGTTTTTT,CASNPGGWNTGELFF
-,TRBJ2-5,TRBV2,TRBD1,TGTGCCAGCAGGAAGTGGGACAGTGCCAGGCGAGAGACCCAGTACTTC,CASRKWDSARRETQYF